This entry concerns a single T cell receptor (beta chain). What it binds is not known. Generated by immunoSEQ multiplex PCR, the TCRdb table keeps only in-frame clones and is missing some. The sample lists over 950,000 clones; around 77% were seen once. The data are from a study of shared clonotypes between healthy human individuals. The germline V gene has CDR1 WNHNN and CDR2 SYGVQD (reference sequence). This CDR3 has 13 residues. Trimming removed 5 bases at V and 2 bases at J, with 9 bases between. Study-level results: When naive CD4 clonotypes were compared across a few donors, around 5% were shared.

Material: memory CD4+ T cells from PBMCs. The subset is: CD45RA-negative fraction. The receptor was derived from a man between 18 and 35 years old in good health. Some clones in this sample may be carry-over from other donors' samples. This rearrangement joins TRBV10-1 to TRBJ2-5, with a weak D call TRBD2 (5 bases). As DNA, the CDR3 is TGCGCCAGCAGTCAGCGGCAGCAAGAGACCCAGTACTTC. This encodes CASSQRQQETQYF.